The 27 T cell receptor beta chains reported below all come from one sample, sequenced in a study of yellow fever vaccine responses in identical twins (dated by TCRdb to between 2018 and 2020). The library was generated by RT-PCR. TCRdb shows the sequencer as Illumina HiSeq 2500. Using fastp at Q25 and MiXCR, TCRdb reprocessed the public reads and kept productive beta chains. Rows with one shared CDR3 protein collapse into an entry with the most common genes and DNA. The sample data list fewer than 1,500 distinct CDR3 sequences, and 86% of these were observed just once. About a tenth of the sample is taken by the ten largest. This material consisted of T cells from blood (PBMCs), unsorted or a sorted subset (not recorded which), taken before or after yellow fever vaccination (not recorded which). These receptors were taken from a young woman who received the yellow fever vaccine. Donor details come from another sample of the same person, matched by shared clones.

The rearrangement joins TRBV11-1 to TRBJ2-7; D is uncertain. The CDR3 runs to 12 residues. Germline values: CDR1 SGHAT, CDR2 FQDESV (reference sequence). V dropped 1 base and J dropped 5 bases, with 6 bases sitting between them. The CDR3 region is CASSLEYHEQYF. CDR3 bases: TGTGCCAGCAGCTTAGAATATCACGAGCAGTACTTC.

The chain employs TRBV10-3 and TRBJ1-1, with D unclear. This CDR3 is 13 amino acids long. V was pared by 2 bases and J by 0 bases, with 4 bases between. Germline CDR1 is ENHRY and CDR2 is SYGVKD. CDR3 sequence: CAISEGMNTEAFF. The CDR3 DNA reads TGTGCCATCAGTGAGGGCATGAACACTGAAGCTTTCTTT.

This clonotype was seen a single time. V and J are TRBV11-1 and TRBJ2-7; no clear D gene. CDR3 length equals 14 residues. The V and J ends lost 0 bases and 3 bases respectively, with 9 bases between them. Per the germline V gene, CDR1 is SGHAT and CDR2 is FQDESV (reference sequence). The DNA of the CDR3 is TGTGCCAGCAGCTTAGCTGCAGCTAACTACGAGCAGTACTTC. As protein: CASSLAAANYEQYF.

The rearrangement uses TRBV7-9 and TRBJ2-7; 10 bases agree with TRBD2. Germline V gives CDR1 SEHNR, CDR2 FQNEAQ (reference sequence). CDR3 size: 16 residues. The trim removed 1 base at V and 5 bases at J, leaving 8 bases unmatched. The CDR3 region is CASSLVSGRNLHEQYF. Here the CDR3 DNA reads TGTGCCAGCAGCTTAGTTAGCGGGAGGAACCTTCACGAGCAGTACTTC.

The chain links TRBV7-9 to TRBJ2-1; 10 bases line up with TRBD2. This CDR3 spans 16 amino acids. From germline, CDR1 is SEHNR and CDR2 FQNEAQ (reference sequence). V lost 0 bases to trimming and J lost 6 bases; unmatched junction nucleotides: 5. The CDR3 DNA follows: TGTGCCAGCAGCTTAGCGACCCTAGCGGGAGTCAATGAGCAGTTCTTC. This translates into CASSLATLAGVNEQFF.

This sequence joins TRBV6-1 and TRBJ2-1, with unresolved D. V gave up 6 bases and J gave up 8 bases, with 14 bases separating them. The germline gives CDR1 MNHNS, CDR2 SASEGT. The CDR3 covers 13 residues. The CDR3 here is CASSATEVDEQFF. CDR3 in DNA: TGTGCCAGCAGCGCCACAGAGGTCGATGAGCAGTTCTTC.

The gene calls are TRBV11-1 and TRBJ2-7; the match to TRBD1 covers 9 bases. From germline, CDR1 is SGHAT and CDR2 FQDESV (reference sequence). This CDR3 contains 16 residues. V lost 2 bases to trimming and J lost 2 bases; unmatched junction nucleotides: 7. This CDR3 reads CASSLIGDRETYEQYF. The CDR3 bases are TGTGCCAGCAGCTTAATCGGGGACAGGGAAACCTACGAGCAGTACTTC. Supplemented by reference TRBV11-1 and TRBJ2-7, the full variable domain reads EAEVAQSPRYKITEKSQAVAFWCDPISGHATLYWYRQILGQGPELLVQFQDESVVDDSQLPKDRFSAERLKGVDSTLKIQPAELGDSAMYLCASSLIGDRETYEQYFGPGTRLTVT.

This chain uses TRBV15 with TRBJ2-1; D assignment may be TRBD1 or TRBD2 (6 bases each). The CDR3 totals 16 residues. Germline-derived CDR1 and CDR2 are LNHNV and YYDKDF (reference sequence). V was pared by 4 bases and J by 0 bases, with 13 bases between. The CDR3 region has the DNA TGTGCCACCAGCAAGGGGGGAATAAGCTCCTACAATGAGCAGTTCTTC. Translation: CATSKGGISSYNEQFF.

The J gene is TRBJ1-5, the V gene TRBV15; D gene uncertain. Germline-derived CDR1 and CDR2 are LNHNV and YYDKDF (reference sequence). V lost 0 bases and J 4 bases, leaving 10 bases between the germline ends. This CDR3 is 15 amino acids long. The CDR3 region has the DNA TGTGCCACCAGCAGAGATCAACGGGAAAATCAGCCCCAGCATTTT. The encoded protein is CATSRDQRENQPQHF.

This chain connects TRBV11-3 to TRBJ2-1, with 14 bases matching TRBD2. Germline trimming cut 5 bases from V and 4 bases from J; bases unmatched to any gene: 7. The CDR3 extends over 17 amino acids. Germline values: CDR1 SGHNT, CDR2 YENEEA. The CDR3 spells CASSPGLAGGLYNEQFF. The CDR3 coding sequence is TGTGCCAGCAGCCCAGGACTAGCGGGAGGCCTATACAATGAGCAGTTCTTC.

V and J are TRBV4-3 and TRBJ1-4; perhaps TRBD1 as D (6 bases). This CDR3 region has 16 residues. With 2 bases removed from V and 6 bases from J, the gap between germline ends came to 16 bases. Germline V gene sequence: CDR1 LGHNA, CDR2 YSLEER. CDR3 coding DNA: TGCGCCAGCAGCCAAACCCCCGGGACATCTGATGAAAAACTGTTTTTT. This gives the protein CASSQTPGTSDEKLFF.

The rearrangement links TRBV11-2 to TRBJ2-2; D remains unclear. The CDR3 is made up of 14 amino acids. Trimming cost V 1 base and J 8 bases, with 11 bases left between them. CDR1 SGHAT and CDR2 FQNNGV come from the germline V gene. The DNA of the CDR3 is TGTGCCAGCAGCTTAGGTTCCACCCCTGGGGAGCTGTTTTTT. Its translation: CASSLGSTPGELFF.

The chain recombines TRBV3-1 with TRBJ2-1, with 9 bases that match TRBD2. The V segment lost 3 bases and the J segment 3 bases; nucleotides outside the gene matches: 0. This CDR3 spans 14 amino acids. The germline V gene encodes CDR1 LGHDT and CDR2 YNNKEL (reference sequence). CDR3 sequence (DNA): TGTGCCAGCAGCCAGCGGGGGGGCTACAATGAGCAGTTCTTC. As protein: CASSQRGGYNEQFF.

The rearrangement links TRBV11-2 to TRBJ2-3, with D possibly being TRBD1 (6 bases). Germline V gene lookup returns CDR1 SGHAT and CDR2 FQNNGV. Trimming took off 5 bases at V and 0 bases at J, with 15 bases between the two ends. The CDR3 loop spans 16 amino acids. CDR3 loop: CASSPRTVSSTDTQYF. CDR3 nucleotides: TGTGCCAGCAGCCCCCGGACAGTTTCAAGCACAGATACGCAGTATTTT.

The chain has TRBV11-3 and TRBJ2-5, with TRBD1 matching 11 bases. The CDR3 contains 15 residues. The germline V gene has CDR1 SGHNT and CDR2 YENEEA. The CDR3 region is CAARRGDRGQETQYF. The CDR3 bases are TGTGCTGCCAGGCGGGGGGACAGGGGGCAAGAGACCCAGTACTTC.

The chain couples TRBV11-3 to TRBJ2-1; 7 bases line up with TRBD1. The CDR3 sequence is 15 residues long. Per the germline V gene, CDR1 is SGHNT and CDR2 is YENEEA. The junction had 7 bases not matched to a gene; V was cut back by 1 base and J by 7 bases. The CDR3 spells CASSLGTGEANEQFF. CDR3 nucleotides: TGTGCCAGCAGCTTAGGAACAGGGGAAGCGAATGAGCAGTTCTTC.

The chain recombines TRBV20-1 with TRBJ1-5; D unclear. V gave up 3 bases and J gave up 4 bases, with 7 bases separating them. From germline, CDR1 is DFQATT and CDR2 SNEGSKA (reference sequence). The CDR3 is 12 residues long. The CDR3 sequence: CSASGPNQPQHF. As DNA, the CDR3 is TGCAGTGCTAGTGGCCCGAATCAGCCCCAGCATTTT.

The chain carries TRBV6-5 and TRBJ1-2; D is unclear. CDR3 length equals 13 residues. The V and J ends lost 0 bases and 2 bases respectively, with 4 bases between them. Germline values: CDR1 MNHEY, CDR2 SVGAGI. CDR3 sequence: CASSYSGNYGYTF. The CDR3 DNA is TGTGCCAGCAGTTACTCAGGGAACTATGGCTACACCTTC.

This chain links TRBV7-6 with TRBJ1-1; no firm D call. Between the trimmed V and J ends, which lost 1 base and 0 bases, there was a span of 12 bases. Looked up from germline, CDR1 is SGHVS and CDR2 is FNYEAQ. The CDR3 has 16 amino acids. CDR3 DNA: TGTGCCAGCAGCTTAGACCCGGGCGAAATGAACACTGAAGCTTTCTTT. This gives the protein CASSLDPGEMNTEAFF.

V and J are TRBV4-3 and TRBJ2-7, with unresolved D. Trimming removed 3 bases at V and 4 bases at J, with 10 bases between. Germline CDR1 and CDR2: LGHNA and YSLEER. CDR3 length equals 13 residues. CDR3: CASSHKLAYEQYF. The CDR3 DNA reads TGCGCCAGCAGCCACAAGTTGGCTTACGAGCAGTACTTC.

This clonotype was counted once. The J gene is TRBJ2-7, the V gene TRBV20-1; D is perhaps TRBD1 (6 bases). This CDR3 is built from 14 residues. The germline V gene encodes CDR1 DFQATT and CDR2 SNEGSKA (reference sequence). Trimming stripped 5 bases from V and 3 bases from J, with 17 bases between. The CDR3 is CSAFQGQDFYEQYF. In nucleotides, the CDR3 is TGCAGTGCTTTTCAGGGGCAGGACTTCTACGAGCAGTACTTC.

The rearrangement links TRBV29-1 to TRBJ2-1; D may be TRBD2 (6 bases). CDR1 SQVTM and CDR2 ANQGSEA come from the germline V gene. V lost 6 bases, J lost 5 bases, and 11 bases lay in between. This CDR3 is 12 amino acids long. The CDR3 protein is CSVSGLNNEQFF. The CDR3 DNA reads TGCAGCGTGTCGGGACTGAACAATGAGCAGTTCTTC.

Here the CDR3 DNA reads TGTGCCACCAGCAGAGATCTGGGGTACGAGCAGTACTTC. It specifies CATSRDLGYEQYF. This sequence joins TRBV15 and TRBJ2-7, with unresolved D. V was shortened by 0 bases and J by 4 bases, with 7 bases between the two germline ends. This CDR3 is 13 amino acids long. Germline lookup yields CDR1 LNHNV and CDR2 YYDKDF (reference sequence).

J is TRBJ2-3 and V is TRBV4-3, with D hard to call. From germline, CDR1 is LGHNA and CDR2 YSLEER. V dropped 1 base and J dropped 2 bases, with 7 bases sitting between them. The CDR3 runs to 14 residues. The CDR3 bases are TGCGCCAGCAGCCAAGTGGCTTACACAGATACGCAGTATTTT. It encodes CASSQVAYTDTQYF.

V usage is TRBV11-1 and J usage is TRBJ2-2, with D possibly being TRBD2 (5 bases). Germline assignment: CDR1 SGHAT and CDR2 FQDESV (reference sequence). CDR3 size: 14 residues. V was cut by 2 bases and J by 7 bases, with 11 bases left in between. The CDR3 bases are TGTGCCAGCAGCTTATTTTCGGGGAACGGGGAGCTGTTTTTT. Translation gives CASSLFSGNGELFF.

V gene TRBV15 combines with J gene TRBJ2-7; 10 bases fit TRBD1. V dropped 5 bases and J dropped 2; count of bases not matched to a gene: 3. CDR1 is LNHNV, CDR2 YYDKDF, per germline (reference sequence). CDR3 size: 14 residues. CDR3 DNA sequence: TGTGCCACCAGCGGCGGGACAGGGGCCTACGAGCAGTACTTC. Translating gives CATSGGTGAYEQYF.

The V call is TRBV10-3, the J call TRBJ1-1; D is possibly TRBD1 (6 bases). The CDR3 length is 14 residues. Germline V CDR1 and CDR2: ENHRY, SYGVKD. V lost 6 bases and J 5 bases, leaving 16 bases between the germline ends. Here the CDR3 reads CAISDDRRGTEAFF. The CDR3 coding sequence is TGTGCCATCAGCGATGACAGGAGGGGGACTGAAGCTTTCTTT.